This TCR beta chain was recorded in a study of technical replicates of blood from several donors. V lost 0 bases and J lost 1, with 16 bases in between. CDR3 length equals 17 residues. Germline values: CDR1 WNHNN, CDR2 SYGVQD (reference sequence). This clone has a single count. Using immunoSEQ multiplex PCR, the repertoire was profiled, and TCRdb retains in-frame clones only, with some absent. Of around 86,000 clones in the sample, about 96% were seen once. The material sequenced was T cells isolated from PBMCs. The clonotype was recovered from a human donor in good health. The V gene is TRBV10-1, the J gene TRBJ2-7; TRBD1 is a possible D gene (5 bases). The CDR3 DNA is TGCGCCAGCAGTGAGTCGATAGGAGTTAGGGGATCCTACGAGCAGTACTTC. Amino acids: CASSESIGVRGSYEQYF.